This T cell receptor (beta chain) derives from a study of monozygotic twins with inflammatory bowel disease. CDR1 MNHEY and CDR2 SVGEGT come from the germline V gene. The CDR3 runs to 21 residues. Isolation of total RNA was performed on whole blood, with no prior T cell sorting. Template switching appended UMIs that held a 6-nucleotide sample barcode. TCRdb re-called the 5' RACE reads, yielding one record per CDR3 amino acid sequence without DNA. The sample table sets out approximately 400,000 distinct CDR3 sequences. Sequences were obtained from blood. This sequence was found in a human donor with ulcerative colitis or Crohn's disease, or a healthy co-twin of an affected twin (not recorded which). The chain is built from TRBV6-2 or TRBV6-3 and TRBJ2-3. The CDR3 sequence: CASSYYVRLGDKKKYTDTQYF.